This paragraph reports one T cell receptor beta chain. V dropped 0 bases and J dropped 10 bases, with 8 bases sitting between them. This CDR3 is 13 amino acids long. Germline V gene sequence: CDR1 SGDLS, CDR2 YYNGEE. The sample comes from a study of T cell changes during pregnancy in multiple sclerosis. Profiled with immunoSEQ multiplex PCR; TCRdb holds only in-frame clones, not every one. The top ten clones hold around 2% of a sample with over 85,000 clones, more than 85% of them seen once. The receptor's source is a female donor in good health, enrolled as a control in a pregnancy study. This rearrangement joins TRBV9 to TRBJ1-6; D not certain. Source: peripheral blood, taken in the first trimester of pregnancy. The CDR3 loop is CASSVEGRSPLHF. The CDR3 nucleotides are TGTGCCAGCAGCGTAGAAGGGAGGTCACCCCTCCACTTT.